These T cell receptor beta chains were read from a single sample in a study of monozygotic twins with inflammatory bowel disease. TCRdb re-analyzed the 5' RACE reads; it lists each CDR3 protein once, without DNA. The sample data list approximately 100,000 distinct CDR3 sequences. The specimen was blood. The receptors derive from a human donor with ulcerative colitis or Crohn's disease, or a healthy co-twin of an affected twin (not recorded which). Each CDR3 is given with its conserved first and last residue. Fields, in order: V gene, J gene, CDR3 protein.

V gene: TRBV11-3; J gene: TRBJ1-1; CDR3 protein: CASTRTGDTEAFF
V gene: TRBV6-4; J gene: TRBJ2-1; CDR3 protein: CASSESPGGSGNEQFF
V gene: TRBV21-1; J gene: TRBJ1-6; CDR3 protein: CASSKRGGHTVYNSPLHF
V gene: TRBV6-6; J gene: TRBJ2-1; CDR3 protein: CASSYDGGISHNEQFF
V gene: TRBV2; J gene: TRBJ2-5; CDR3 protein: CASKFPRQDQETQYF
V gene: TRBV7-8; J gene: TRBJ2-3; CDR3 protein: CASSIAIGTSGGDTQYF
V gene: TRBV20-1; J gene: TRBJ1-1; CDR3 protein: CSARDAGALSTEAFF
V gene: TRBV11-2; J gene: TRBJ1-6; CDR3 protein: CASSLDWQPAKNSPLHF
V gene: TRBV5-4; J gene: TRBJ1-2; CDR3 protein: CASSRGDGGYTF
V gene: TRBV7-2; J gene: TRBJ1-1; CDR3 protein: CASSLAGRAFF
V gene: TRBV4-2; J gene: TRBJ1-2; CDR3 protein: CASSPLEGSYGYTF
V gene: TRBV7-8; J gene: TRBJ2-1; CDR3 protein: CASSLVGEASGEQFF
V gene: TRBV28; J gene: TRBJ1-5; CDR3 protein: CASSGTSSNQPQHF
V gene: TRBV28; J gene: TRBJ1-2; CDR3 protein: CASSLGRAGNYGYTF
V gene: TRBV9; J gene: TRBJ2-2; CDR3 protein: CASSIRGGNTGELFF
V gene: TRBV12-3/TRBV12-4; J gene: TRBJ2-7; CDR3 protein: CASSYSGGSYEQYF
V gene: TRBV20-1; J gene: TRBJ2-1; CDR3 protein: CSAPEYNEQFF
V gene: TRBV5-1; J gene: TRBJ2-2; CDR3 protein: CASSLVQEAGELFF